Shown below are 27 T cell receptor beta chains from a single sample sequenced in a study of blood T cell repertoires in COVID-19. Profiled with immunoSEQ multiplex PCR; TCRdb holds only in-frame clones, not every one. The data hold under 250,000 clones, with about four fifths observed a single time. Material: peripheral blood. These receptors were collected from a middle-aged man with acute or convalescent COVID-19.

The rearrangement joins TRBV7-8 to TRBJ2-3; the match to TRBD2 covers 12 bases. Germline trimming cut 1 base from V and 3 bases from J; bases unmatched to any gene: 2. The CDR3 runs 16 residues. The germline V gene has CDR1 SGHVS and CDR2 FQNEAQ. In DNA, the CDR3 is TGTGCCAGCAGCTTAGGACTAGCGGGGGAGACAGATACGCAGTATTTT. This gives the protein CASSLGLAGETDTQYF.

The CDR3 reads CASSLAGVSTDTQYF. CDR3 sequence (DNA): TGTGCCAGCAGCTTAGCGGGAGTTAGTACAGATACGCAGTATTTT. V is TRBV11-3 and J is TRBJ2-3, with D tentatively TRBD2 (6 bases). Trimming shortened V by 1 base and J by 3 bases, and 11 bases separated the two germline ends. The CDR3 is made up of 15 amino acids. The germline V gene encodes CDR1 SGHNT and CDR2 YENEEA.

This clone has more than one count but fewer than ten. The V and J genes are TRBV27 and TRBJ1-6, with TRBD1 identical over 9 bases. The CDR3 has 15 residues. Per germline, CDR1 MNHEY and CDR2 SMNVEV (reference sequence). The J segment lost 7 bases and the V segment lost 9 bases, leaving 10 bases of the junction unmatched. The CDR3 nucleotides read TGTGCCAGGATTCTTAGGACAGGGGTAAATTCACCCCTCCACTTT. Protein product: CARILRTGVNSPLHF.

The CDR3 is CASSLPGADTQYF. CDR3 DNA sequence: TGTGCCAGCAGCTTGCCGGGGGCAGATACGCAGTATTTT. V gene TRBV5-6 combines with J gene TRBJ2-3; perhaps TRBD2 as D (6 bases). The V gene's germline CDR1 is SGHDT and CDR2 YYEEEE. V shed 1 base and J shed 4 bases, with 7 bases lying between them. The CDR3 is 13 residues long.

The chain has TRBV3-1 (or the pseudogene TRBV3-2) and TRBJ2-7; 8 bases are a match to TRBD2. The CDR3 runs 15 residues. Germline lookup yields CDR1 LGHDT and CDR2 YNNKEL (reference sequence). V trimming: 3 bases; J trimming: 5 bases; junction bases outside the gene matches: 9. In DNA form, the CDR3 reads TGTGCCAGCAGCCAGGTTAGCGGGGTGGACGACGAGCAGTACTTC. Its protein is CASSQVSGVDDEQYF.

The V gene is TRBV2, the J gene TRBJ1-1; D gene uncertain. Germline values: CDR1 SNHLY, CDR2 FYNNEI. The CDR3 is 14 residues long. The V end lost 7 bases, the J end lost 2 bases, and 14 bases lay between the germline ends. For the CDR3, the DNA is TGTGCCAGCATGAAAGGGCGGGAAAACACTGAAGCTTTCTTT. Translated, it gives CASMKGRENTEAFF.

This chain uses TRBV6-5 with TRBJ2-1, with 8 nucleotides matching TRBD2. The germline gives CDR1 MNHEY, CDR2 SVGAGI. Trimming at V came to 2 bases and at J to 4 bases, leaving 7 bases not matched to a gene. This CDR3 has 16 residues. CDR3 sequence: CASSYGPSGSYNEQFF. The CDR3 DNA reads TGTGCCAGCAGTTACGGTCCTAGCGGGTCGTACAATGAGCAGTTCTTC.

The CDR3 loop is CASSPDFAVAEAFF. CDR3 DNA sequence: TGTGCCAGCAGCCCCGATTTCGCAGTCGCTGAAGCTTTCTTT. V is TRBV9 and J is TRBJ1-1; D gene uncertain. The V end was cut by 4 bases, the J end by 6 bases, with 16 bases between. The CDR3 has 14 amino acids. Germline CDR1 reads SGDLS; CDR2 reads YYNGEE.

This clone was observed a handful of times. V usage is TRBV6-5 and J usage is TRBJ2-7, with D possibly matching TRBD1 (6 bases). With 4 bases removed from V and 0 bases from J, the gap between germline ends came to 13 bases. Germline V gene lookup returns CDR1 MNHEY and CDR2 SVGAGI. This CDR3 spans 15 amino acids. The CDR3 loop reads CASSSFSGASYEQYF. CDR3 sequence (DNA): TGTGCCAGCAGTTCCTTTTCAGGGGCCTCCTACGAGCAGTACTTC.

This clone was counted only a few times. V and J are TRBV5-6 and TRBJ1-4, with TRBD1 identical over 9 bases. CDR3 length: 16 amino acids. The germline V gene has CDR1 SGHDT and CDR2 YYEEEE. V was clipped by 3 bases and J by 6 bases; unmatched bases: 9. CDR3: CASSSGQGRRDEKLFF. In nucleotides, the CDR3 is TGTGCCAGCAGCTCGGGACAGGGAAGAAGAGATGAAAAACTGTTTTTT.

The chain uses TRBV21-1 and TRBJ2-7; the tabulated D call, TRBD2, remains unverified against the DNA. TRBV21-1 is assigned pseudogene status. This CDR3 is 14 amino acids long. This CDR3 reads CASSKKGTSYEQYF. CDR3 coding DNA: TGTGCCAGCAGCAAAAAGGGGACTAGTTACGAGCAGTACTTC.

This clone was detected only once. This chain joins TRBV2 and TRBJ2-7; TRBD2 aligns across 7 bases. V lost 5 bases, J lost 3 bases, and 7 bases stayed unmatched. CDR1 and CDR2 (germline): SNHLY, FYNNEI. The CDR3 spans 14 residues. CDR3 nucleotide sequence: TGTGCCAGCAGTATCGGGTCGGGAGGCTACGAGCAGTACTTC. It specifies CASSIGSGGYEQYF.

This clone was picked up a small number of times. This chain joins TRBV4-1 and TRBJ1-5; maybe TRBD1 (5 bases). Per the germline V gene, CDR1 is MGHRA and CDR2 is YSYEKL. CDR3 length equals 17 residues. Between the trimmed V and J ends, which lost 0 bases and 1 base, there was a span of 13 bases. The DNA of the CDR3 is TGCGCCAGCAGCCAAGATCCGACAGTTACGAGCAATCAGCCCCAGCATTTT. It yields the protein CASSQDPTVTSNQPQHF.

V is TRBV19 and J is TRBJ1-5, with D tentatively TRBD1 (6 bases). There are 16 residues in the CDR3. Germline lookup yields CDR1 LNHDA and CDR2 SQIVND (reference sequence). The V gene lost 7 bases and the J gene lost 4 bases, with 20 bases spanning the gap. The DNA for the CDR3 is TGTGCCAGTATTAGGGACCCCACACAGGGAAATCAGCCCCAGCATTTT. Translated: CASIRDPTQGNQPQHF.

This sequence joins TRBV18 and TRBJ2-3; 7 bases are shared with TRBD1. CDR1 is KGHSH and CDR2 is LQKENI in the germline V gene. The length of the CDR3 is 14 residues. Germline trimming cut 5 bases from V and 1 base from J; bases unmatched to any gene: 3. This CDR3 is CASSTGTGTDTQYF. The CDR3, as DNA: TGTGCCAGCTCAACCGGGACAGGCACAGATACGCAGTATTTT. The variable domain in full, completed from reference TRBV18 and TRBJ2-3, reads NAGVMQNPRHLVRRRGQEARLRCSPMKGHSHVYWYRQLPEEGLKFMVYLQKENIIDESGMPKERFSAEFPKEGPSILRIQQVVRGDSAAYFCASSTGTGTDTQYFGPGTRLTVL.

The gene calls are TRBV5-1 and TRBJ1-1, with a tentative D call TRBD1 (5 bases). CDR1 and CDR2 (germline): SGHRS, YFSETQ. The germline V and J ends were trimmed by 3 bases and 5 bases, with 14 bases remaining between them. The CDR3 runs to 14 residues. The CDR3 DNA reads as TGCGCCAGCAGCTCCAATGGGGCATGGACTGAAGCTTTCTTT. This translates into CASSSNGAWTEAFF.

The CDR3 sequence is CASSLDRFGEQYF. For the CDR3, the DNA is TGTGCCAGCAGCCTCGACAGGTTCGGCGAGCAGTACTTC. The V gene is TRBV7-3, the J gene TRBJ2-7; D is possibly TRBD1 (6 bases). CDR1 SGHTA and CDR2 FQGTGA come from the germline V gene. Trimming removed 5 bases at V and 6 bases at J, with 14 bases between. The CDR3 length is 13 residues.

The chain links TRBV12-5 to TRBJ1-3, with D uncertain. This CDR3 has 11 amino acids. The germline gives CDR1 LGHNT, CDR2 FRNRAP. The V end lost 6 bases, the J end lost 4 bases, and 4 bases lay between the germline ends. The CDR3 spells CASGSGNTIYF. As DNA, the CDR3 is TGTGCTAGTGGGTCGGGAAACACCATATATTTT.

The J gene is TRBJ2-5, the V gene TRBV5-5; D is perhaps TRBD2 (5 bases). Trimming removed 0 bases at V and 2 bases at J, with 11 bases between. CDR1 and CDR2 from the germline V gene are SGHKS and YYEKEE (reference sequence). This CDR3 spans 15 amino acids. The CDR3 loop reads CASSLDSGKQETQYF. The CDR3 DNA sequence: TGTGCCAGCAGCTTGGACTCGGGGAAACAAGAGACCCAGTACTTC.

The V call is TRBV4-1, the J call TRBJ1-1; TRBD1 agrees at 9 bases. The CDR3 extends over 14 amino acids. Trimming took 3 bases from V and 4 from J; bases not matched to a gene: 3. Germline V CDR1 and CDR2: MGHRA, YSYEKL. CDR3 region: CASSQTTGGTEAFF. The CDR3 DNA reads TGCGCCAGCAGCCAGACGACAGGGGGCACTGAAGCTTTCTTT.

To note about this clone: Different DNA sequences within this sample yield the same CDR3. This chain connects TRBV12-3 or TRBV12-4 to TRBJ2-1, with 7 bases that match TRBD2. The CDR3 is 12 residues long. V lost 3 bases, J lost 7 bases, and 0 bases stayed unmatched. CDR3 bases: TGTGCCAGCAGTTTGGGAGGGAATGAGCAGTTCTTC. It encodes CASSLGGNEQFF.

Here the CDR3 DNA reads TGTGCCATCAGTTCAAGGGACTCACCATACAATGAGCAGTTCTTC. It yields the protein CAISSRDSPYNEQFF. This rearrangement joins TRBV10-3 to TRBJ2-1, with a weak D call TRBD2 (6 bases). The V end lost 5 bases, the J end lost 4 bases, and 15 bases lay between the germline ends. CDR3 size: 15 residues. Germline V CDR1 and CDR2: ENHRY, SYGVKD.

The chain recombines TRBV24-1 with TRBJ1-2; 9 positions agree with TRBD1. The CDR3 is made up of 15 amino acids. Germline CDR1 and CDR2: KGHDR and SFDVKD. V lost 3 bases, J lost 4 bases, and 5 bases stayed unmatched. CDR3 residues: CATSDPTGGIYGYTF. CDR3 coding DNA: TGTGCCACCAGTGATCCGACAGGGGGAATCTATGGCTACACCTTC.

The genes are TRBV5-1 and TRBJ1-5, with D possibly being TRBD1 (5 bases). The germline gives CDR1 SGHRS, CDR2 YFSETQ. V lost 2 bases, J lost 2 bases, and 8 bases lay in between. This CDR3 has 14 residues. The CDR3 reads CASSLGDGNQPQHF. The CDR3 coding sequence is TGCGCCAGCAGCTTAGGGGATGGCAATCAGCCCCAGCATTTT.

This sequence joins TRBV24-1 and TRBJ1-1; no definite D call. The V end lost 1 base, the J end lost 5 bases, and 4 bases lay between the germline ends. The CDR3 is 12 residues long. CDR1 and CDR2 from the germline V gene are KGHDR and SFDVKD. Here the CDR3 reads CATSDFGTEAFF. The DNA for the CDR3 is TGTGCCACCAGTGATTTCGGGACTGAAGCTTTCTTT.

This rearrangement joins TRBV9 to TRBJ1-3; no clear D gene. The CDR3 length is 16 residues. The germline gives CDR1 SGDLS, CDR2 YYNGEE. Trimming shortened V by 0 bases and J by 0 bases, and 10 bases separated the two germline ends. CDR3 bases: TGTGCCAGCAGCGTAGGAACAGTGTCCTCTGGAAACACCATATATTTT. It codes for CASSVGTVSSGNTIYF.

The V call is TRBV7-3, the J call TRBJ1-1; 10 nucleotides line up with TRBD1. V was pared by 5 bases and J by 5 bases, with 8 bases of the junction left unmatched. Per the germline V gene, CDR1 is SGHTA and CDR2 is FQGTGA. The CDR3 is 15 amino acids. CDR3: CASSASGTGVTEAFF. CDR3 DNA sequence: TGTGCCAGCAGCGCCTCCGGGACAGGGGTAACTGAAGCTTTCTTT.